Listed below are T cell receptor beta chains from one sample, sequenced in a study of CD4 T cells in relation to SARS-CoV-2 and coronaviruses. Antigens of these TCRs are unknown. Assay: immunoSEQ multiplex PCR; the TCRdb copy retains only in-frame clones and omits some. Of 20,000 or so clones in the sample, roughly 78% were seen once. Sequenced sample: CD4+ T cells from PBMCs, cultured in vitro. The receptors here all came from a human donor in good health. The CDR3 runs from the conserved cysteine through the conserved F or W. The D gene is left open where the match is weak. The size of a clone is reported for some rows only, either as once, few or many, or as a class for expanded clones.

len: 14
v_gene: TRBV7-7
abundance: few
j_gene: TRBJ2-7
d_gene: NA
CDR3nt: TGTGCCAGCAGACGGGACGAATTGGCGTACGAGCAGTACTTC
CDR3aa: CASRRDELAYEQYF

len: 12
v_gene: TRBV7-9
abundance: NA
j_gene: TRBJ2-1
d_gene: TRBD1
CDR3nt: TGTGCCAGCAGCTTTCAGGGACAGGAGCAGTTCTTC
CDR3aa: CASSFQGQEQFF

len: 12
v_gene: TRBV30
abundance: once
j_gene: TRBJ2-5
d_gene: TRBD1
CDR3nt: TGTGCCTGGGGGGACAGTCAAGAGACCCAGTACTTC
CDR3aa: CAWGDSQETQYF

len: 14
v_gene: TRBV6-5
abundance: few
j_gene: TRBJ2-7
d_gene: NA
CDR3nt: TGTGCCCTCAGATCGGCGGGTATAAACTACGAGCAGTACTTC
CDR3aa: CALRSAGINYEQYF

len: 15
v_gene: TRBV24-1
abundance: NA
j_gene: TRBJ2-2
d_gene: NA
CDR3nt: TGTGCCACCAGTGGGGGGGACCGCGCCACCGGGGAGCTGTTTTTT
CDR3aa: CATSGGDRATGELFF

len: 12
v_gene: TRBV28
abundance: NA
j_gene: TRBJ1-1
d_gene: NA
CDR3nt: TGTGCCAGCAGTTTACCCAATCTTGGAGCTTTCTTT
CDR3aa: CASSLPNLGAFF

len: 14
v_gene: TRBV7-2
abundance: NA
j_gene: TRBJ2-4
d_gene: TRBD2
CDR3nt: TGTGCCAGCAGCTCGGGACTAGCGGGGATCATTCAGTACTTC
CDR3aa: CASSSGLAGIIQYF

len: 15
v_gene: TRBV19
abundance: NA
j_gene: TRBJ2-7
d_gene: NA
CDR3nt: TGTGCCAGTAGTATAGATCGTCAGGGTCCCTACGAGCAGTACTTC
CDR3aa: CASSIDRQGPYEQYF

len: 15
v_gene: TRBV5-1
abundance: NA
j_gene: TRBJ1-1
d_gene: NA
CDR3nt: TGCGCCAGCAGCTTGGGGGGCTCCCCAGCCACTGAAGCTTTCTTT
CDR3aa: CASSLGGSPATEAFF

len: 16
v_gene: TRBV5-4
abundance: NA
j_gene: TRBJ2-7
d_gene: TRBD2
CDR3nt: TGTGCCAGCAGCCTAGGGACTAGCGGGACTATGTACGAGCAGTACTTC
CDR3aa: CASSLGTSGTMYEQYF

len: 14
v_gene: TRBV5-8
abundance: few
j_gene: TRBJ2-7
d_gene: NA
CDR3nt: TGTGCCAGCAGCTTGGCCAGAGCATCTTACGAGCAGTACTTC
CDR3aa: CASSLARASYEQYF

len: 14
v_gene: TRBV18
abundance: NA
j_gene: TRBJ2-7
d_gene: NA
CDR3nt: TGTGCCAGCTCACCCGCTCAGGCCTCCTACGAGCAGTACTTC
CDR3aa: CASSPAQASYEQYF

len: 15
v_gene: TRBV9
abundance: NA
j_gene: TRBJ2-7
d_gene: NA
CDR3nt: TGTGCCAGCAGCGTAGATTGGGGGCGGGACTACGAGCAGTACTTC
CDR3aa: CASSVDWGRDYEQYF